This TCR beta chain was retrieved from a study of blood T cell repertoires in COVID-19. Study details: Acute-phase and convalescent COVID-19 samples originated in the United States, Italy and Spain.

Per the original methods: Nucleated cell number was recorded as an estimate derived from reference gene primer amplification. Profiling relied on immunoSEQ multiplex PCR, and the TCRdb table lists in-frame clones only, not all of them. V and J calls and clone size are as listed in that table; D and trimming were resolved from the DNA. This table has 95,000 to 150,000 clones, about four fifths appearing once. The J segment lost 4 bases and the V segment lost 5 bases, leaving 11 bases of the junction unmatched. The CDR3 is made up of 15 amino acids. Germline V gives CDR1 SGHTA, CDR2 FQGNSA. The chain employs TRBV7-2 and TRBJ2-7; TRBD1 agrees at 7 bases. This receptor was identified in a man aged 55 to 70 with active or convalescent COVID-19. Sequencing used peripheral blood. The CDR3: CASSPDSQGYYEQYF. CDR3 DNA sequence: TGTGCCAGCAGCCCAGACTCACAGGGGTATTACGAGCAGTACTTC.